This T cell receptor (beta chain) was sequenced for a study of T cell responses to AZD1222 COVID-19 vaccine. General study findings and limits: With two AZD1222 doses given, Spike-specific TCR breadth and depth both rose.

The protocol was immunoSEQ multiplex PCR, while the TCRdb copy is restricted to in-frame clones and leaves out a portion. Of fewer than 130,000 clones in the sample, around 94% are singletons; the top ten hold 2.2%. The CDR3 is made up of 15 amino acids. Trimming cost V 5 bases and J 8 bases, with 21 bases left between them. CDR1 is SNHLY and CDR2 is FYNNEI in the germline V gene. On this clone: Its matching antigen is unknown.

This sequence originates from an adult in good health. The source material was peripheral blood, sampled on day 0 of AZD1222 vaccination. The rearrangement links TRBV2 to TRBJ1-1, with D possibly being TRBD1 (6 bases). CDR3 DNA: TGTGCCAGCAGTTGGACGGCAGGGGCCACGGGGGAAGCTTTCTTT. The encoded protein is CASSWTAGATGEAFF.